The next 10 T cell receptor beta chains were all read from a single sample in a study of blood T cell repertoires in COVID-19. Here immunoSEQ multiplex PCR was the method, and the copy in TCRdb shows in-frame clones only, minus some. The sample shows about 170,000 clones, roughly 81% of them seen only once. Sequencing used peripheral blood. These receptor sequences come from an elderly woman with COVID-19, enrolled during active disease.

The chain joins TRBV13 to TRBJ2-5, with 8 bases aligning to TRBD2. The germline V gene encodes CDR1 PRHDT and CDR2 FYEKMQ (reference sequence). J lost 4 bases, V lost 1 base, and 5 bases had no gene match. The CDR3 has 15 amino acids. The CDR3 reads CASSLELAGGETQYF. The CDR3 DNA reads TGTGCCAGCAGCTTAGAGCTAGCGGGTGGAGAGACCCAGTACTTC.

This clone has only a few counts. CDR3 nucleotide sequence: TGTGCCAGCAGCTTCTCGCAAACCAGGCCTTTCTTT. It specifies CASSFSQTRPFF. The V call is TRBV7-9, the J call TRBJ1-1, with unresolved D. Germline lookup yields CDR1 SEHNR and CDR2 FQNEAQ (reference sequence). Trimming shortened V by 3 bases and J by 12 bases, and 14 bases separated the two germline ends. The CDR3 runs 12 residues.

The chain is built from TRBV5-1 and TRBJ2-7; 7 bases line up with TRBD1. The germline V gene encodes CDR1 SGHRS and CDR2 YFSETQ. V gave up 0 bases and J gave up 5 bases; unmatched junction bases: 11. The CDR3 extends over 16 amino acids. The CDR3: CASSLAGTAPINEQYF. The CDR3 DNA reads TGCGCCAGCAGCTTGGCCGGGACAGCGCCGATCAACGAGCAGTACTTC.

The rearrangement joins TRBV3-1 (or the pseudogene TRBV3-2) to TRBJ2-2, with 7 nucleotides matching TRBD2. The CDR3 is 15 amino acids. CDR1 is LGHDT, CDR2 YNNKEL, per germline (reference sequence). Germline trimming cut 6 bases from V and 0 bases from J; bases unmatched to any gene: 4. CDR3 DNA: TGTGCCAGCAGGCCTAGCGGACCGAACACCGGGGAGCTGTTTTTT. Translation gives CASRPSGPNTGELFF.

This chain joins TRBV23-1 and TRBJ1-1; D possibly corresponds to TRBD1 (6 bases). TRBV23-1 is designated an ORF whose function remains uncertain. This CDR3 is 15 amino acids long. V lost 7 bases, J lost 3 bases, and 18 bases lay in between. CDR3 protein: CASTHRSQGDTEAFF. For the CDR3, the DNA is TGCGCCAGCACCCATCGGTCACAGGGAGACACTGAAGCTTTCTTT.

The V and J genes are TRBV20-1 and TRBJ2-7; D unresolved. Trimming cost V 2 bases and J 3 bases, with 5 bases left between them. In germline, CDR1 is DFQATT, CDR2 SNEGSKA (reference sequence). This CDR3 region has 11 residues. The CDR3 sequence: CSARTRYEQYF. The CDR3 bases are TGCAGTGCTAGAACTCGCTACGAGCAGTACTTC.

This chain connects TRBV5-1 to TRBJ2-1; 13 positions match TRBD2. CDR3 length: 15 residues. Looked up from germline, CDR1 is SGHRS and CDR2 is YFSETQ. Trimming took 3 bases from V and 8 from J; bases not matched to a gene: 5. Written as DNA, the CDR3 is TGCGCCAGCAGCTCCTACGGACTAGCGGGAGATGAGCAGTTCTTC. Its protein is CASSSYGLAGDEQFF.

J is TRBJ2-1 and V is TRBV28; 8 bases line up with TRBD2. Unmatched junction bases numbered 2, after V lost 6 bases and J lost 1 base. CDR3 size: 14 residues. Germline assignment: CDR1 MDHEN and CDR2 SYDVKM. CDR3 sequence (DNA): TGTGCCAGCAGCGGGGGGGCTTCCTACAATGAGCAGTTCTTC. It specifies CASSGGASYNEQFF.

The CDR3 DNA reads TGTGCCAGCAGACGGGACAGGGCCGCCGACGAGCAGTACTTC. Encoded protein: CASRRDRAADEQYF. The gene calls are TRBV5-4 and TRBJ2-7, with TRBD1 matching over 9 bases. The trim removed 5 bases at V and 5 bases at J, leaving 8 bases unmatched. This CDR3 is 14 amino acids long. Germline V lookup: CDR1 SGHNT, CDR2 YYREEE (reference sequence).

The chain links TRBV24-1 to TRBJ2-3; 8 nucleotides align to TRBD2. The CDR3 has 14 residues. Germline CDR1 is KGHDR and CDR2 is SFDVKD. J lost 1 base, V lost 4 bases, and 0 bases had no gene match. The CDR3 DNA is TGTGCCACCAGTGAAGCGGGGGGCACAGATACGCAGTATTTT. It codes for CATSEAGGTDTQYF.